The 25 T cell receptor beta chains reported below all come from one sample, sequenced in a study of cytomegalovirus exposure and HLA in healthy donors. PCR was performed using 60 Vbeta and 13 Jbeta primers. Some clones are missing from TCRdb's copy, which holds only in-frame ones; the method was immunoSEQ multiplex PCR. Among more than 95,000 clones listed, roughly 80% were seen once. Input material: PBMCs. The receptors derive from a man aged 50-60 years in good health and CMV-seropositive.

The chain employs TRBV21-1 and TRBJ1-3; the DNA was not compared with TRBD1, the D call given in the table. TRBV21-1 is described as a pseudogene. CDR3 length equals 17 residues. CDR3: CASSKFSTGGSGNTIYF. CDR3 nucleotides: TGTGCCAGCAGCAAGTTTTCGACAGGGGGCTCTGGAAACACCATATATTTT.

The rearrangement links TRBV6-1 to TRBJ2-1; TRBD1 aligns across 10 bases. The CDR3 has 16 amino acids. Germline CDR1 is MNHNS and CDR2 is SASEGT. The ends lost 3 bases at V and 4 bases at J; junction bases unmatched: 6. CDR3 DNA: TGTGCCAGCAGTGAGGGGGTGGGACAGGGGTACAATGAGCAGTTCTTC. It encodes CASSEGVGQGYNEQFF.

CDR3 DNA sequence: TGTGCCAGCAGTCCGCGGGGGGCGGCGGCAAATTCACCCCTCCACTTT. Translation: CASSPRGAAANSPLHF. J is TRBJ1-6 and V is TRBV28, with D possibly TRBD1 on 6 matching bases. Germline-derived CDR1 and CDR2 are MDHEN and SYDVKM. V shed 5 bases and J shed 7 bases, with 18 bases lying between them. The CDR3 runs 16 residues.

V is TRBV7-8 and J is TRBJ1-1, with TRBD1 as a possible D gene (5 bases). The CDR3 has 13 residues. The germline V gene encodes CDR1 SGHVS and CDR2 FQNEAQ. V was shortened by 5 bases and J by 5 bases, with 12 bases between the two germline ends. This CDR3 is CASSRGAGTEAFF. CDR3 bases: TGTGCCAGCAGCCGCGGGGCAGGGACTGAAGCTTTCTTT.

This chain connects TRBV6-5 to TRBJ2-7, with TRBD1 identical over 9 bases. V trimming: 5 bases; J trimming: 1 base; junction bases outside the gene matches: 6. Germline V gene sequence: CDR1 MNHEY, CDR2 SVGAGI. The CDR3 totals 15 residues. The CDR3 coding sequence is TGTGCCAGCAGTGCCTCCGGGACAGGGTCCTACGAGCAGTACTTC. It yields the protein CASSASGTGSYEQYF.

The J gene is TRBJ2-5, the V gene TRBV5-1, with 9 bases matching TRBD1. The J call is doubtful: the DNA matches TRBJ2-7 better. Germline V CDR1 and CDR2: SGHRS, YFSETQ. This CDR3 has 15 amino acids. CDR3 region: CASSSLGQGTYEQYF. DNA of the CDR3: TGCGCCAGCAGCTCGTTGGGACAGGGTACCTACGAGCAGTACTTC.

In its sample, this clone was seen once. The chain combines TRBV5-6 with TRBJ2-3; 8 bases are shared with TRBD2. V dropped 4 bases and J dropped 5; count of bases not matched to a gene: 12. This CDR3 is built from 16 residues. The germline gives CDR1 SGHDT, CDR2 YYEEEE. CDR3 region: CASSRRGTREGDTQYF. The CDR3 nucleotides are TGTGCCAGCAGCCGGAGGGGGACTAGAGAAGGAGATACGCAGTATTTT.

This chain uses TRBV6-5 with TRBJ2-5, with a tentative D call TRBD1 (5 bases). Looked up from germline, CDR1 is MNHEY and CDR2 is SVGAGI. V lost 7 bases and J 5 bases, leaving 14 bases between the germline ends. This CDR3 has 13 amino acids. CDR3 residues: CASTDRPSETQYF. CDR3 nucleotides: TGTGCCAGCACCGACAGACCCTCTGAGACCCAGTACTTC.

The chain uses TRBV5-4 and TRBJ1-6; D is perhaps TRBD1 (5 bases). The germline CDR1 and CDR2 sequences are SGHNT and YYREEE (reference sequence). V lost 4 bases and J lost 8, with 19 bases in between. The CDR3 is 16 amino acids. In nucleotides, the CDR3 is TGTGCCAGCAGCGGAGTCCGGGACTTGACGTATTCACCCCTCCACTTT. Translated: CASSGVRDLTYSPLHF.

This chain joins TRBV6-5 and TRBJ1-2, with D possibly TRBD1 on 5 matching bases. Trimming left V 5 bases short and J 2 bases short, with 12 bases between. The CDR3 has 14 amino acids. Germline-derived CDR1 and CDR2 are MNHEY and SVGAGI. CDR3 sequence: CASSESGKNYGYTF. In nucleotides, the CDR3 is TGTGCCAGCAGTGAGTCAGGGAAAAACTATGGCTACACCTTC.

This chain uses TRBV10-3 with TRBJ2-1; the match to TRBD2 covers 9 bases. The germline gives CDR1 ENHRY, CDR2 SYGVKD. The V and J ends lost 0 bases and 10 bases, in that order; junction bases with no gene match: 4. This CDR3 is 14 amino acids long. CDR3 DNA sequence: TGTGCCATCAGTGAGTCTAGCGGGGGAGGCGAGCAGTTCTTC. Protein: CAISESSGGGEQFF.

V usage is TRBV19 and J usage is TRBJ2-5; TRBD2 matches at 9 bases. The J call may be wrong; the DNA end is better matched by TRBJ2-7. Germline values: CDR1 LNHDA, CDR2 SQIVND (reference sequence). The CDR3 consists of 16 residues. The CDR3 sequence is CASSILAGSTAYEQYF. DNA of the CDR3: TGTGCCAGTAGTATACTAGCGGGATCAACGGCCTACGAGCAGTACTTC.

In its sample, this clone was seen once. The chain links TRBV5-4 to TRBJ1-2; D possibly corresponds to TRBD1 (5 bases). From germline, CDR1 is SGHNT and CDR2 YYREEE (reference sequence). V lost 0 bases and J lost 6, with 15 bases in between. This CDR3 contains 15 residues. This CDR3 is CASSLDGRVADGYTF. The CDR3 DNA follows: TGTGCCAGCAGCTTGGATGGCAGGGTGGCCGATGGCTACACCTTC.

This chain links TRBV2 with TRBJ2-4; D may be TRBD2 (6 bases). CDR3 size: 15 residues. V lost 4 bases, J lost 4 bases, and 14 bases lay in between. Per the germline V gene, CDR1 is SNHLY and CDR2 is FYNNEI. CDR3 DNA sequence: TGTGCCAGCAGTGGGGGGACGAGCGGGAAAAACATTCAGTACTTC. Translated: CASSGGTSGKNIQYF.

The CDR3 bases are TGCAGCGTTGACGCCGGGTACGAGCAGTACTTC. Translated, it gives CSVDAGYEQYF. The gene calls are TRBV29-1 and TRBJ2-7; unclear D gene. V lost 3 bases and J 4 bases, leaving 7 bases between the germline ends. This CDR3 is built from 11 residues. CDR1 and CDR2 (germline): SQVTM, ANQGSEA.

The V gene is TRBV2, the J gene TRBJ1-5; tentatively, D is TRBD1 (6 bases). The CDR3 is made up of 16 amino acids. Germline assignment: CDR1 SNHLY and CDR2 FYNNEI. Trimming took 2 bases from V and 5 from J, leaving 16 bases between them. CDR3 region: CASSETTGRTDQPQHF. CDR3 in DNA: TGTGCCAGCAGTGAAACGACAGGCAGGACAGATCAGCCCCAGCATTTT.

The chain recombines TRBV9 with TRBJ1-2, with D possibly matching TRBD1 (6 bases). Trimming removed 6 bases at V and 4 bases at J, with 13 bases between. The CDR3 length is 13 residues. Germline loops: CDR1 SGDLS, CDR2 YYNGEE. The CDR3 protein is CASTTGPSYGYTF. As DNA, the CDR3 is TGTGCCAGCACTACAGGGCCGAGCTATGGCTACACCTTC.

This clone was observed a single time. The chain employs TRBV30 and TRBJ1-2, with 8 bases aligning to TRBD1. The CDR3 has 13 amino acids. Looked up from germline, CDR1 is GTSNPN and CDR2 is SVGIG (reference sequence). V lost 5 bases, J lost 6 bases, and 8 bases stayed unmatched. The CDR3, as DNA: TGTGCCTGGGACAGGGGTATGTCGGATGGCTACACCTTC. Encoded protein: CAWDRGMSDGYTF.

The V call is TRBV6-1, the J call TRBJ2-1, with TRBD2 matching 13 bases. The CDR3 extends over 17 amino acids. Per germline, CDR1 MNHNS and CDR2 SASEGT. Germline trimming cut 4 bases from V and 3 bases from J; bases unmatched to any gene: 6. CDR3 amino acids: CASSVTSGRASYNEQFF. The DNA for the CDR3 is TGTGCCAGCAGTGTAACTAGCGGGAGGGCCAGCTACAATGAGCAGTTCTTC.

In its sample, this clone was seen a few times. Germline and junction disagree at one end, which may indicate a read error. This specimen includes other DNA sequences encoding the same CDR3. The chain carries TRBV19 and TRBJ1-5; a possible D gene is TRBD1 (6 bases). The CDR3 length is 15 residues. Germline V CDR1 and CDR2: LNHDA, SQIVND (reference sequence). The CDR3 here is CASSIGGTGKQPQHF. CDR3 bases: TGTGCCAGTAGCATAGGGGGAACGGGGAAGCAGCCCCAGCATTTT. Supplemented by reference TRBV19 and TRBJ1-5, the full variable domain reads DGGITQSPKYLFRKEGQNVTLSCEQNLNHDAMYWYRQDPGQGLRLIYYSQIVNDFQKGDIAEGYSVSREKKESFPLTVTSAQKNPTAFYLCASSIGGTGKQPQHFGDGTRLSIL.

J is TRBJ1-2 and V is TRBV5-1; D remains ambiguous. The CDR3 contains 13 residues. V was clipped by 4 bases and J by 7 bases, with 14 bases between them. Germline CDR1 SGHRS, CDR2 YFSETQ. The CDR3 DNA reads TGCGCCAGCAGCCCCGTGAGGGAGAGTGGCTACACCTTC. Translated, it gives CASSPVRESGYTF.

Of note for this clone: An end of the junction does not agree with germline; a read error may underlie this. This sample also contains other DNA sequences that code for the same CDR3. The V call is TRBV30, the J call TRBJ1-6; 8 nucleotides align to TRBD1. Germline lookup yields CDR1 GTSNPN and CDR2 SVGIG (reference sequence). This CDR3 has 15 residues. CDR3 in DNA: TGTGCCTGGAGTGCCACAGGGGGGAGTAATTCCCCCCTCCACTTT. It is translated as CAWSATGGSNSPLHF.

The chain carries TRBV30 and TRBJ2-7; D perhaps matches TRBD2 (5 bases). The CDR3 runs 15 residues. Trimming left V 3 bases short and J 3 bases short, with 18 bases between. Germline CDR1 GTSNPN, CDR2 SVGIG (reference sequence). CDR3 in amino acids: CAWSAVETNIYEQYF. DNA of the CDR3: TGTGCCTGGAGCGCGGTTGAGACTAACATCTACGAGCAGTACTTC. The variable domain in full, with the rest retrieved from reference TRBV30 and TRBJ2-7, is SQTIHQWPATLVQPVGSPLSLECTVEGTSNPNLYWYRQAAGRGLQLLFYSVGIGQISSEVPQNLSASRPQDRQFILSSKKLLLSDSGFYLCAWSAVETNIYEQYFGPGTRLTVT.

This chain links TRBV4-3 with TRBJ1-2, with 9 bases that match TRBD1. This CDR3 contains 17 residues. Germline assignment: CDR1 LGHNA and CDR2 YSLEER. V shed 1 base and J 8 bases; nucleotides not matched to a gene: 14. CDR3 loop: CASSQAYSGQGVEGYTF. CDR3 in DNA: TGCGCCAGCAGCCAAGCCTACTCGGGACAGGGAGTTGAAGGCTACACCTTC.

This clone was seen just once. The chain has TRBV9 and TRBJ2-2; TRBD2 matches at 11 bases. This CDR3 region has 16 residues. CDR1 is SGDLS, CDR2 YYNGEE, per germline. J was trimmed by 4 bases and V by 4 bases; bases with no gene match: 6. CDR3 protein: CASSPRLAGPTGELFF. In DNA form, the CDR3 reads TGTGCCAGCAGCCCCCGACTAGCGGGGCCCACCGGGGAGCTGTTTTTT. The variable domain in full, completed from reference TRBV9 and TRBJ2-2, reads DSGVTQTPKHLITATGQRVTLRCSPRSGDLSVYWYQQSLDQGLQFLIQYYNGEERAKGNILERFSAQQFPDLHSELNLSSLELGDSALYFCASSPRLAGPTGELFFGEGSRLTVL.